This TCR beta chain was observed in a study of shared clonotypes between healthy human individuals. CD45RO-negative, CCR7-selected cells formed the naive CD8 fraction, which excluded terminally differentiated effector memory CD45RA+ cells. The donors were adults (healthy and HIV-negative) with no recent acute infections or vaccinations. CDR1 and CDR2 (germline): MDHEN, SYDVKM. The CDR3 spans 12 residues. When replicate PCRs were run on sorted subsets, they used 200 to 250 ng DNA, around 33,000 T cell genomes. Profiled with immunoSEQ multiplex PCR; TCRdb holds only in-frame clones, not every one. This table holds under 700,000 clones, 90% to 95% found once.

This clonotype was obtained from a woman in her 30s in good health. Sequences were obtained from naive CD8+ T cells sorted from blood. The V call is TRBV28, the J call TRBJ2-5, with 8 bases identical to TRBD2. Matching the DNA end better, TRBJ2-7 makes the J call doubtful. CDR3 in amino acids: CASRTSGYEQYF. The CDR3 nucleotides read TGTGCCAGCAGAACTAGCGGATACGAGCAGTACTTC.